This T cell receptor (beta chain) stems from a study of tumor-infiltrating lymphocytes in primary liver carcinoma. Study details: All lesions had stage T1-T3 N0M0 and roughly 4.2 to 10 cm widths.

There are 15 residues in the CDR3. V gave up 3 bases and J gave up 5 bases, with 18 bases separating them. CDR1 is GTSNPN, CDR2 SVGIG, per germline (reference sequence). Comments on this clonotype: Its antigen is unknown.

Starting from roughly 0.5 ug of total RNA, TCR beta cDNA was produced with a primer in the constant region. Three nested multiplex PCR rounds of slightly modified ARM-PCR generated TCR beta libraries. In the first two PCR rounds, TRBV1-TRBV30 forward primers were paired with a C-beta reverse primer, and each round lasted roughly 9 cycles. Each CDR3 protein gets one entry after TCRdb re-called the multiplex PCR reads with MiXCR. The sample shows around 100,000 distinct CDR3 sequences, about 70% of them seen only once. Study-level results: Top clones occupying all five tumor regions numbered only about 8-25%. The study found tumor-adjacent and tumor-blood pairs overlapped less than tumor region pairs.

DNA and RNA were both co-extracted from about 19-30 mg of bulk tissue that had not been sorted. Sampling targeted five separate regions of each tumor, which included the tumor centre. The chain employs TRBV30 and TRBJ2-3; D ambiguous. The receptor was isolated from a woman aged 55-70 years with primary liver carcinoma and hepatitis B virus infection. The sequencing input was liver tumor tissue from sampling region 2. Indicated subset: tumor region T2, inferior pole. The CDR3 DNA reads as TGTGCCTGGAGCTTCAAGGGATTCTCCATAGATACGCAGTATTTT. It specifies CAWSFKGFSIDTQYF.